The T cell receptor beta chain described here comes from a study of blood T cell repertoires in COVID-19. Sequencing was performed with immunoSEQ multiplex PCR; in TCRdb, only in-frame clones are kept and a portion is missing. Among more than 65,000 clones, 89% were seen once, and the ten largest hold 8% to 9.5%. Trimming cost V 2 bases and J 4 bases, with 9 bases left between them. Germline CDR1 is MNHEY and CDR2 is SVGAGI. The CDR3 consists of 15 residues. The TCR was taken from a middle-aged man with acute or convalescent COVID-19. The specimen was peripheral blood. The chain recombines TRBV6-5 with TRBJ2-6, with D tentatively TRBD2 (5 bases). The CDR3 here is CASSYQEAGANVLTF. The CDR3 nucleotides read TGTGCCAGCAGTTACCAGGAGGCCGGGGCCAACGTCCTGACTTTC.